This T cell receptor (beta chain) was sequenced during a study of post-analysis software for immune sequencing data. The overall study: In terms of disease course, relapsing-remitting, secondary progressive and progressive-relapsing multiple sclerosis were included. The study, taken as a whole, reports: Controls had significantly higher normalized Chao1 diversity than multiple sclerosis patients. Under the F measure, samples that were prepared in one batch clustered strongly together. Included in a set of five TRBV segments more frequent in patients than controls were TRBV5-6, TRBV5-1 and TRBV20-1.

V shed 3 bases and J shed 6 bases, with 10 bases lying between them. Germline V CDR1 and CDR2: DFQATT, SNEGSKA (reference sequence). This CDR3 region has 12 residues. Remarks on this clonotype: Its target is not known.

Sequencing libraries made from TCR beta cDNA carried unique molecular identifiers. A population of about 0.95 to 10 million T cells gave rise to roughly 0.5 million cDNA molecules. TCRdb reanalysed the PCR reads using MiXCR and keeps one entry per CDR3 protein. The table includes 750,000 to 950,000 distinct CDR3 sequences, about 43% detected once. Sequencing was carried out using blood. The TCR comes from a girl aged 5-17 years with multiple sclerosis. This chain links TRBV20-1 with TRBJ2-3; tentatively, D is TRBD2 (6 bases). This chain's CDR3 is CSASLAHDTQYF. CDR3 nucleotides: TGCAGTGCTAGTCTAGCGCACGATACGCAGTATTTT.